The 17 T cell receptor beta chains below were found in one sample sequenced in a study of PD-1 blockade in mismatch repair-deficient tumors. Measured with immunoSEQ multiplex PCR; TCRdb has only the in-frame clones, and not every one. The sample comprises roughly 130,000 clones, 88% of which are singletons, and around 11% rests with the top ten. Source: peripheral blood, taken approximately 71 weeks after starting pembrolizumab. The receptors come from an adult with mismatch repair-deficient cancer.

The chain uses TRBV21-1 and TRBJ1-5. TRBV21-1 is a known pseudogene. The CDR3 is made up of 16 amino acids. The CDR3 bases are TGTGCCAGCAGCAAAGTCCCGGGACCCAGCAATCAGCCCCAGCATTTT. Translation: CASSKVPGPSNQPQHF.

The rearrangement joins TRBV6-4 to TRBJ1-1; D not certain. This CDR3 contains 14 residues. V lost 2 bases and J 1 base, leaving 8 bases between the germline ends. The germline CDR1 and CDR2 sequences are MRHNA and SNTAGT. CDR3 loop: CASSDEGGNTEAFF. The CDR3 nucleotides read TGTGCCAGCAGTGACGAGGGAGGGAACACTGAAGCTTTCTTT.

V gene TRBV25-1 combines with J gene TRBJ2-5; TRBD2 matches at 15 bases. In germline, CDR1 is MGHDK, CDR2 SYGVNS. The CDR3 totals 18 residues. V shed 1 base and J 7 bases; nucleotides not matched to a gene: 10. The CDR3, as DNA: TGTGCCAGCAGTGAATTGGGACTAGCGGGAGGACGGGGTATGACCCAGTACTTC. Its translation is CASSELGLAGGRGMTQYF.

V usage is TRBV14 and J usage is TRBJ2-1, with D possibly being TRBD2 (5 bases). The germline gives CDR1 SGHDN, CDR2 FVKESK. CDR3 length: 13 residues. Trimming shortened V by 7 bases and J by 8 bases, and 15 bases separated the two germline ends. This chain's CDR3 is CASNSVGRDEQFF. In nucleotides, the CDR3 is TGTGCCAGCAATAGCGTAGGTCGCGATGAGCAGTTCTTC.

The rearrangement joins TRBV7-6 to TRBJ2-1, with unresolved D. The CDR3 covers 13 residues. Germline V gene data show CDR1 as SGHVS and CDR2 as FNYEAQ. V was clipped by 1 base and J by 9 bases, with 10 bases between them. The CDR3 region has the DNA TGTGCCAGCAGCTTAGGTTTTCGAAGTGAGCAGTTCTTC. It encodes CASSLGFRSEQFF.

CDR3: CASSLGLAGHQETQYF. The CDR3 DNA reads TGTGCCAGCAGCTTGGGACTAGCGGGACACCAAGAGACCCAGTACTTC. The rearrangement joins TRBV5-6 to TRBJ2-5, with TRBD2 matching over 11 bases. CDR3 length equals 16 residues. Germline values: CDR1 SGHDT, CDR2 YYEEEE. Trimming took 0 bases from V and 0 from J; bases not matched to a gene: 1.

The chain uses TRBV5-1 and TRBJ2-2; 7 nucleotides align to TRBD1. The V and J ends lost 0 bases and 2 bases, in that order; junction bases with no gene match: 10. Germline V gene lookup returns CDR1 SGHRS and CDR2 YFSETQ. The CDR3 sequence is 18 residues long. CDR3 coding DNA: TGCGCCAGCAGCTTGGATTTCGACAGGGACGATAACACCGGGGAGCTGTTTTTT. It specifies CASSLDFDRDDNTGELFF.

The CDR3 reads CASSPGTSGKYNEQFF. In nucleotides, the CDR3 is TGTGCCAGCAGTCCCGGGACTAGCGGGAAATACAATGAGCAGTTCTTC. The J gene is TRBJ2-1, the V gene TRBV27; 13 positions agree with TRBD2. The CDR3 is 16 amino acids. Germline lookup yields CDR1 MNHEY and CDR2 SMNVEV (reference sequence). V shed 5 bases, J shed 4 bases, and the junction held 5 bases outside the gene matches.

The CDR3 nucleotides read TGCAGCGTTGAAGTGGGACAGTTCTATGGCTACACCTTC. Encoded protein: CSVEVGQFYGYTF. V is TRBV29-1 and J is TRBJ1-2; 7 bases match TRBD1. The germline gives CDR1 SQVTM, CDR2 ANQGSEA. This CDR3 region has 13 residues. Trimming cost V 1 base and J 4 bases; bases outside gene matches: 3.

The chain has TRBV27 and TRBJ2-2; the D gene could be TRBD1 or TRBD2 (6 bases each). The germline V gene encodes CDR1 MNHEY and CDR2 SMNVEV (reference sequence). There are 17 residues in the CDR3. The germline V and J ends were trimmed by 3 bases and 6 bases, with 20 bases remaining between them. CDR3 residues: CASSLIGGPVSSGELFF. The CDR3 region has the DNA TGTGCCAGCAGTTTGATTGGGGGGCCGGTTTCATCCGGGGAGCTGTTTTTT.

The CDR3 region has the DNA TGTGCCAGTAGTATTTCAGGGAGAAACTATGGCTACACCTTC. This encodes CASSISGRNYGYTF. The genes are TRBV19 and TRBJ1-2, with D maybe TRBD1 (5 bases). V was pared by 3 bases and J by 2 bases, with 10 bases between. The CDR3 is 14 residues long. Germline assignment: CDR1 LNHDA and CDR2 SQIVND (reference sequence). Looking up the rest from reference TRBV19 and TRBJ1-2 gives the full variable domain: DGGITQSPKYLFRKEGQNVTLSCEQNLNHDAMYWYRQDPGQGLRLIYYSQIVNDFQKGDIAEGYSVSREKKESFPLTVTSAQKNPTAFYLCASSISGRNYGYTFGSGTRLTVV.

This clone is medium-sized (0.01 to 0.1%). The gene calls are TRBV6-1 and TRBJ2-5, with D perhaps TRBD2 (7 bases). CDR3 length: 14 amino acids. The germline gives CDR1 MNHNS, CDR2 SASEGT. The germline V and J ends were trimmed by 6 bases and 5 bases, with 16 bases remaining between them. Here the CDR3 DNA reads TGTGCCAGCAGGGATCCGGGGGGCATTGAGACCCAGTACTTC. Translated, it gives CASRDPGGIETQYF.

The V gene is TRBV5-6, the J gene TRBJ2-1, with TRBD1 identical over 9 bases. This CDR3 contains 16 residues. The junction had 5 bases not matched to a gene; V was cut back by 4 bases and J by 0 bases. CDR1 SGHDT and CDR2 YYEEEE come from the germline V gene. This CDR3 reads CASSRDRDSSYNEQFF. The CDR3, as DNA: TGTGCCAGCAGCCGGGACAGGGATAGCTCCTACAATGAGCAGTTCTTC. Drawing the rest from reference TRBV5-6 and TRBJ2-1, the complete variable domain is DAGVTQSPTHLIKTRGQQVTLRCSPKSGHDTVSWYQQALGQGPQFIFQYYEEEERQRGNFPDRFSGHQFPNYSSELNVNALLLGDSALYLCASSRDRDSSYNEQFFGPGTRLTVL.

The chain has TRBV30 and TRBJ2-7, with 9 bases fitting TRBD2. V gave up 0 bases and J gave up 3 bases; unmatched junction bases: 9. Germline V gives CDR1 GTSNPN, CDR2 SVGIG (reference sequence). There are 16 residues in the CDR3. This CDR3 reads CAWSVPWREGLYEQYF. The CDR3 region has the DNA TGTGCCTGGAGTGTACCTTGGCGGGAGGGCCTCTACGAGCAGTACTTC.

V gene TRBV13 combines with J gene TRBJ2-5; D possibly corresponds to TRBD1 (6 bases). V was cut by 5 bases and J by 2 bases, with 12 bases left in between. This CDR3 is built from 14 residues. In germline, CDR1 is PRHDT, CDR2 FYEKMQ (reference sequence). The CDR3: CASSPRQAQETQYF. The CDR3 DNA follows: TGTGCCAGCAGCCCTCGACAGGCGCAAGAGACCCAGTACTTC.

The chain uses TRBV7-9 and TRBJ2-7; the match to TRBD1 covers 10 bases. CDR1 is SEHNR, CDR2 FQNEAQ, per germline (reference sequence). After removal of 8 bases from V and 4 bases from J, the junction contained 5 bases not matched to a gene. The CDR3 loop spans 13 amino acids. The CDR3 loop reads CASQGQGLYEQYF. The CDR3 nucleotides read TGTGCCAGCCAGGGACAGGGGTTATACGAGCAGTACTTC.

The V and J genes are TRBV9 and TRBJ2-7, with a weak D call TRBD1 (6 bases). V lost 4 bases and J 8 bases, leaving 22 bases between the germline ends. Germline CDR1 reads SGDLS; CDR2 reads YYNGEE. This CDR3 has 15 amino acids. The CDR3, as DNA: TGTGCCAGCAGCCCTACCGGGACACATTACGATAAGCAGTACTTC. Protein: CASSPTGTHYDKQYF. Based on the CDR3 plus reference TRBV9 and TRBJ2-7, the full variable domain is DSGVTQTPKHLITATGQRVTLRCSPRSGDLSVYWYQQSLDQGLQFLIQYYNGEERAKGNILERFSAQQFPDLHSELNLSSLELGDSALYFCASSPTGTHYDKQYFGPGTRLTVT.